The 15 T cell receptor beta chains in this list originate from one sample, sequenced in a study of blood T cell repertoires in COVID-19. Only in-frame clones appear in the TCRdb table, and some are missing; sequencing was by immunoSEQ multiplex PCR. The sample consists of approximately 72,000 clones, approximately 85% of them appearing once. Sequencing was done on a sample of peripheral blood. All receptors come from a woman older than 75 with active or convalescent COVID-19.

The chain couples TRBV7-2 to TRBJ2-5; TRBD1 agrees at 7 bases. CDR3 size: 15 residues. The V segment lost 6 bases and the J segment 2 bases; nucleotides outside the gene matches: 9. Germline V gene sequence: CDR1 SGHTA, CDR2 FQGNSA. The CDR3 nucleotides are TGTGCCAGCAGTTCCCAAGGGACAGTACAAGAGACCCAGTACTTC. Encoded protein: CASSSQGTVQETQYF.

V is TRBV9 and J is TRBJ1-3; D ambiguous. Trimming stripped 4 bases from V and 4 bases from J, with 3 bases between. This CDR3 spans 11 amino acids. Germline loops: CDR1 SGDLS, CDR2 YYNGEE. The DNA of the CDR3 is TGTGCCAGCAGCCTAGGAAACACCATATATTTT. Protein sequence: CASSLGNTIYF. The entire variable domain, with the rest obtained from reference TRBV9 and TRBJ1-3, is as follows: DSGVTQTPKHLITATGQRVTLRCSPRSGDLSVYWYQQSLDQGLQFLIQYYNGEERAKGNILERFSAQQFPDLHSELNLSSLELGDSALYFCASSLGNTIYFGEGSWLTVV.

As to this clone: The junction departs from the called germline gene at one end, perhaps through a read error. The chain uses TRBV7-7 and TRBJ2-5, with 13 positions matching TRBD2. CDR3 length: 15 amino acids. CDR1 and CDR2 (germline): SSHAT, FNYEAQ (reference sequence). The CDR3 protein is CASSLGTSGEETQYF. CDR3 coding DNA: TGTGCTAGCAGCTTGGGGACTAGCGGGGAGGAGACCCAGTACTTC.

The chain carries TRBV7-9 and TRBJ2-5; D is unresolved. CDR3 length: 11 residues. V was pared by 4 bases and J by 5 bases, with 5 bases between. Germline loops: CDR1 SEHNR, CDR2 FQNEAQ (reference sequence). In nucleotides, the CDR3 is TGTGCCAGCAGCTCTTTCGAGACCCAGTACTTC. This encodes CASSSFETQYF.

CDR3 loop: CASSQGLTRQETQYF. The DNA of the CDR3 is TGTGCCAGCAGCCAAGGTTTGACTAGGCAAGAGACCCAGTACTTC. This chain uses TRBV6-2 or TRBV6-3 with TRBJ2-5; maybe TRBD2 (6 bases). This CDR3 spans 15 amino acids. V shed 6 bases and J shed 2 bases, with 16 bases lying between them. Germline loops: CDR1 MNHEY, CDR2 SVGEGT.

The chain has TRBV27 and TRBJ2-7; 13 bases align to TRBD2. Germline values: CDR1 MNHEY, CDR2 SMNVEV (reference sequence). This CDR3 region has 14 residues. Trimming took 5 bases from V and 2 from J; bases not matched to a gene: 0. The CDR3 sequence: CASSGLAGAYEQYF. The CDR3 bases are TGTGCCAGCAGTGGACTAGCGGGGGCCTACGAGCAGTACTTC.

The chain uses TRBV28 and TRBJ1-2; D may be TRBD1 (6 bases). The V gene's germline CDR1 is MDHEN and CDR2 SYDVKM. V lost 4 bases to trimming and J lost 4 bases, with 16 bases between them. CDR3 length equals 15 residues. CDR3: CASSSPTGLPYGYTF. As DNA, the CDR3 is TGTGCCAGCAGTTCCCCCACAGGGCTCCCCTATGGCTACACCTTC.

This chain uses TRBV19 with TRBJ1-4; possible D gene TRBD1, 5 bases. The V end lost 4 bases, the J end lost 8 bases, and 14 bases lay between the germline ends. Germline assignment: CDR1 LNHDA and CDR2 SQIVND (reference sequence). The CDR3 loop spans 14 amino acids. The CDR3 nucleotides are TGTGCCAGTAGTACCACAGGTACACAGGAAAAACTGTTTTTT. Protein sequence: CASSTTGTQEKLFF.

The chain uses TRBV28 and TRBJ2-3, with 8 nucleotides matching TRBD1. Per the germline V gene, CDR1 is MDHEN and CDR2 is SYDVKM. With 7 bases clipped from V and 4 bases from J, the junction kept 7 bases outside the gene matches. This CDR3 is 14 amino acids long. This CDR3 reads CASKTGEPPDTQYF. The CDR3 nucleotides are TGTGCCAGCAAGACAGGGGAACCGCCAGATACGCAGTATTTT.

The chain carries TRBV4-3 and TRBJ1-2; 10 bases agree with TRBD1. CDR3 length equals 17 residues. V was clipped by 3 bases and J by 3 bases; unmatched bases: 10. Germline V gene lookup returns CDR1 LGHNA and CDR2 YSLEER. The CDR3: CASSHYMTGGEDYGYTF. For the CDR3, the DNA is TGCGCCAGCAGCCATTATATGACAGGGGGCGAGGACTATGGCTACACCTTC.

This chain connects TRBV7-8 to TRBJ1-1; possibly TRBD1 for D (6 bases). The V gene lost 4 bases and the J gene lost 4 bases, with 13 bases spanning the gap. Germline V CDR1 and CDR2: SGHVS, FQNEAQ. The CDR3 extends over 14 amino acids. CDR3 nucleotides: TGTGCCAGCAGCTATACAGGGTTGGGCACTGAAGCTTTCTTT. Translated: CASSYTGLGTEAFF.

The chain recombines TRBV7-2 with TRBJ2-1, with 8 bases that match TRBD2. CDR3 length equals 16 residues. Per germline, CDR1 SGHTA and CDR2 FQGNSA. V was clipped by 7 bases and J by 4 bases; unmatched bases: 12. As DNA, the CDR3 is TGTGCCAGCACCCTCATCTGGACTAGCTCTTACAATGAGCAGTTCTTC. Residues: CASTLIWTSSYNEQFF.

This clone was seen more than once but under ten times. The chain combines TRBV19 with TRBJ1-5; tentatively, D is TRBD1 (6 bases). The V and J ends lost 4 bases and 9 bases respectively, with 13 bases between them. The CDR3 runs to 13 residues. The V gene's germline CDR1 is LNHDA and CDR2 SQIVND (reference sequence). The CDR3 region is CASSRQAAWPQHF. For the CDR3, the DNA is TGTGCCAGTAGTAGACAGGCCGCGTGGCCCCAGCATTTT. Looking up the rest from reference TRBV19 and TRBJ1-5 gives the full variable domain: DGGITQSPKYLFRKEGQNVTLSCEQNLNHDAMYWYRQDPGQGLRLIYYSQIVNDFQKGDIAEGYSVSREKKESFPLTVTSAQKNPTAFYLCASSRQAAWPQHFGDGTRLSIL.

The chain links TRBV6-2 or TRBV6-3 to TRBJ1-5; a weak D match, TRBD1 (6 bases). The germline gives CDR1 MNHEY, CDR2 SVGEGT. CDR3 length: 14 residues. The ends were cut back, 4 bases at V and 2 bases at J, with 9 bases in the middle. The CDR3 coding sequence is TGTGCCAGCAGTTTCCCAGGGGGCAATCAGCCCCAGCATTTT. The encoded protein is CASSFPGGNQPQHF.

The gene calls are TRBV21-1 and TRBJ1-5. TRBV21-1 is noted as a pseudogene. The CDR3 covers 17 residues. The CDR3 sequence is CASSKVSGLSRTQPQHF. CDR3 nucleotides: TGTGCCAGCAGCAAAGTTTCGGGGTTGTCCAGGACCCAGCCCCAGCATTTT.